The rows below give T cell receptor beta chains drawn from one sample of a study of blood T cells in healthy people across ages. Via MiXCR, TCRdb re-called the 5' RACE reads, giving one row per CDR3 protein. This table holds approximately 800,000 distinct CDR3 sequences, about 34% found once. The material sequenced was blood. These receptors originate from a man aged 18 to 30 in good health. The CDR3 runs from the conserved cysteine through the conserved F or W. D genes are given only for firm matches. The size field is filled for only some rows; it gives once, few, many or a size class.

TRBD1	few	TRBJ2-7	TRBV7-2	TGTGCCAGCAGCCCCGTAGACAGGGATCTTAGCGAGCAGTACTTC	CASSPVDRDLSEQYF
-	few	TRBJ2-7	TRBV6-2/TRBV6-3	TGTGCCAGCAGTTACTCTCCCCTTAGGAGCTCCTACAATGAGCAGTACTTC	CASSYSPLRSSYNEQYF
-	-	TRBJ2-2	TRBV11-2	TGTGCCAGCAGCTTAGATCCCGGGACGACCGGGGAGCTGTTTTTT	CASSLDPGTTGELFF
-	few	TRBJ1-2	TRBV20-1	TGCAGTGGAGGCCAAACGGTCTATGGCTACACCTTC	CSGGQTVYGYTF
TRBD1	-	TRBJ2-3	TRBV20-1	TGCAGTGCTCCCCGGGACAGGGGATCTAGAGATACGCAGTATTTT	CSAPRDRGSRDTQYF
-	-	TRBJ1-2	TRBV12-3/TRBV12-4	TGTGCCAGCAGTGACGGAGGAGGGTGCGGCTACACCTTC	CASSDGGGCGYTF
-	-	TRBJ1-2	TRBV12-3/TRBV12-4	TGTGCCAGCAGCCATGGAGGGGGTGGCTACACCTTC	CASSHGGGGYTF
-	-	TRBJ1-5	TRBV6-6	TGTGCCAGCAGTTCAGGCAGGGCGGGCAATCAGCCCCAGCATTTT	CASSSGRAGNQPQHF
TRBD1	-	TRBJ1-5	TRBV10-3	TGTGCCATCAGTACCGGGACAGGGGGCCCGAATCAGCCCCAGCATTTT	CAISTGTGGPNQPQHF
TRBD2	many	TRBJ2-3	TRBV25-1	TGTGCCAGCAGTGCAATCAGGACTAGCGCAGATACGCAGTATTTT	CASSAIRTSADTQYF
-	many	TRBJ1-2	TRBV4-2	TGTGCCAGCAGCCAAGTATTGGGAGGTGGCTACACCTTC	CASSQVLGGGYTF
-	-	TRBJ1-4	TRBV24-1	TGTGCCACCTCTGCGGGGGACGAAAAACTGTTTTTT	CATSAGDEKLFF
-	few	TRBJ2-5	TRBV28	TGTGCCAGCAGTTCCTCTAAGGGGGGGGACAATGAGCAGTACTTC	CASSSSKGGDNEQYF
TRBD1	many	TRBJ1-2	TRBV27	TGTGCCAGCAGTGCGACAGGGAATGGCTACACCTTC	CASSATGNGYTF
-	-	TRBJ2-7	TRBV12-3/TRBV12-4	TGTGCCAGCAGTCCTGGACAGCTCTCCTCCTACGAGCAGTACTTC	CASSPGQLSSYEQYF
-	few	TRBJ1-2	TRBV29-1	TGCAGCGTTGTCGGGTTCTATGGCTACACCTTC	CSVVGFYGYTF
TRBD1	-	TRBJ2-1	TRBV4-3	TGCGCCAGCAGCCCCTCCGGGACAGGGAGTGCCTATGAGCAGTTCTTC	CASSPSGTGSAYEQFF
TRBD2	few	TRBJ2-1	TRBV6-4	TGTGCCAGCAGTGTTTCGACTAGCATACTCTCCTACAATGAGCAGTTCTTC	CASSVSTSILSYNEQFF
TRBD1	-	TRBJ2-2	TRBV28	TGTGCCAGCAGTCCTGACAGGGGCCCCGGGGAGCTGTTTTTT	CASSPDRGPGELFF
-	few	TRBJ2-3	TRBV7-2	TGTGCCAGCAGCCAGGACCCCGGGCCGCAGTATTTT	CASSQDPGPQYF
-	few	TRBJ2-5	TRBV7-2	TGTGCCAGCAGCCCTGACCCGGAGGAGACCCAGTACTTC	CASSPDPEETQYF
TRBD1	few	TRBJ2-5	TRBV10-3	TGTGCCATCAGCGGAGGGACAGGGGAGTACCAAGAGACCCAGTACTTC	CAISGGTGEYQETQYF
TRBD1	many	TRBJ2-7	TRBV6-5	TGTGCCAGCAGTACCAGACAGGGGGTTTCCTACGAGCAGTACTTC	CASSTRQGVSYEQYF
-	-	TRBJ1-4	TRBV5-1	TGCGCCAGCAGCGCGATACGCGGGACGGATGAAAAACTGTTTTTT	CASSAIRGTDEKLFF
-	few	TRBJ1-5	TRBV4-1	TGCGCCAGCAGCCCCCCGGACAGATTCAATCAGCCCCAGCATTTT	CASSPPDRFNQPQHF
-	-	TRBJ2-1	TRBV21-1	TGTGCCAGCAGCGAAAGAGGTATAGATGAGCAGTTCTTC	CASSERGIDEQFF
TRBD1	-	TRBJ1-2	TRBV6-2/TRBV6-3	TGTGCCAGCAGACGATACAGGGGGGACAACTATGTCTACACCTTC	CASRRYRGDNYVYTF
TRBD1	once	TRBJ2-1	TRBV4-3	TGCGCCAGCAGCCAAACCCGGACAGGGTTCGACAATGAGCAGTTCTTC	CASSQTRTGFDNEQFF
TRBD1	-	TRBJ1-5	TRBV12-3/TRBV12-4	TGTGCCAGCACCTCGTCTGGCACAGGGGGTACACAGCCCCAGCATTTT	CASTSSGTGGTQPQHF
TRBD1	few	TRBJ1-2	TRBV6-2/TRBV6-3	TGTGCCAGCAGTTACTCGGACAGGGGGGACTATGGCTACACCTTC	CASSYSDRGDYGYTF
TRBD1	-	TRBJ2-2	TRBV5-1	TGCGCCAGCAGCTCTGACAGGGCGAACACCGGGGAGCTGTTTTTT	CASSSDRANTGELFF
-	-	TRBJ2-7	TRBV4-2	TGTGCCAGCAGCCAGACGGCCCAGGACGTCCTACTTTACGAGCAGTACTTC	CASSQTAQDVLLYEQYF
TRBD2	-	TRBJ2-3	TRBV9	TGTGCCAGCAGCGTAGCGGCGGGGGGGTTCACAGATACGCAGTATTTT	CASSVAAGGFTDTQYF
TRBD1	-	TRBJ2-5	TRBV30	TGTGCCTGGAGTGGCGGGACAGGGCGTGAGCAGTACTTC	CAWSGGTGREQYF
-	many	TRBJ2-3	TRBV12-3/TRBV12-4	TGTGCCAGCAGCCGGGATTTCACAGATACGCAGTATTTT	CASSRDFTDTQYF
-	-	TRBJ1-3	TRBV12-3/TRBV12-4	TGTGCCAGCAGTCTGGTGCCTGGAAACACCATATATTTT	CASSLVPGNTIYF
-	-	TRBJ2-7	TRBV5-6	TGTGCCAGCAGCCTGGAACGGGCCCACTACGAGCAGTACTTC	CASSLERAHYEQYF
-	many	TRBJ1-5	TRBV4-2	TGTGCCAGCGCCAGGGCGGGCAATCAGCCCCAGCATTTT	CASARAGNQPQHF
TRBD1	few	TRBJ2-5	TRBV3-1	TGTGCCAGCAGTCTAGGACAGGGGCGCTGGGAGACCCAGTACTTC	CASSLGQGRWETQYF
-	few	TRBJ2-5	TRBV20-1	TGCAGTGCTAGTGACAGTAGAACTTACAATGAGCAGTACTTC	CSASDSRTYNEQYF
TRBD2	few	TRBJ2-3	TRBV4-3	TGCGCCAGCAGCCAAGAGGGGCGGGGGGTCGATACGCAGTATTTT	CASSQEGRGVDTQYF
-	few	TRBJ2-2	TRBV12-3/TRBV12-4	TGTGCCAGCAGTAAAATAAGATCGAACACCGGGGAGCTGTTTTTT	CASSKIRSNTGELFF
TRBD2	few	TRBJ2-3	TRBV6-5	TGTGCCAGCAGTTACGGCGCGGGGGGCCCGCCGACGCAGTATTTT	CASSYGAGGPPTQYF
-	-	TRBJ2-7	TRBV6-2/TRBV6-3	TGTGCCAGCCAACGGGGGGCTGGTAATGAGCAGTACTTC	CASQRGAGNEQYF
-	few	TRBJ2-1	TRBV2	TGTGCCAGCAGAAAGACAGTCTTGATGAGCAATGAGCAGTTCTTC	CASRKTVLMSNEQFF
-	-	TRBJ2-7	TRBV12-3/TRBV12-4	TGTGCCAGCAGTTTCAGTCTCAGTGAGCAGTACTTC	CASSFSLSEQYF
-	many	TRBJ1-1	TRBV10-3	TGTGCCATCAGGGCCCCACGGAACACTGAAGCTTTCTTT	CAIRAPRNTEAFF
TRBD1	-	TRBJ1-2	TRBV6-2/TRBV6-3	TGTGCCAGCAAGGAACGGGGACAGGGAAGGAGCTACACCTTC	CASKERGQGRSYTF
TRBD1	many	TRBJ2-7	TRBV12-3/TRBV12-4	TGTGCCAGCAGCAACCGGGACAGGAGGTTTAGCGAGCAGTACTTC	CASSNRDRRFSEQYF
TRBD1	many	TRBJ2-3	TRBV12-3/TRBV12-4	TGTGCCAGCAGTCCCCGGGACAGGGGCACAGATACGCAGTATTTT	CASSPRDRGTDTQYF